These 25 T cell receptor beta chains were sequenced from one sample in a study of cytomegalovirus exposure and HLA in healthy donors. In the PCR, 60 Vbeta and 13 Jbeta primers were used. The repertoire was sequenced with immunoSEQ multiplex PCR; TCRdb's copy has only in-frame clones and lacks some. The sample shows 120,000 to 150,000 clones, roughly 66% of them seen only once. Specimen: PBMCs. The receptors stem from a woman aged 18-29 years in good health and CMV-seronegative.

The sample holds a few counts of this clone. The chain uses TRBV5-4 and TRBJ2-5, with D possibly matching TRBD2 (6 bases). The CDR3 extends over 16 amino acids. V lost 7 bases, J lost 0 bases, and 19 bases lay in between. From germline, CDR1 is SGHNT and CDR2 YYREEE (reference sequence). The CDR3 sequence: CASCDRGLSYQETQYF. The CDR3 DNA is TGTGCCAGCTGCGATAGGGGACTTTCGTACCAAGAGACCCAGTACTTC.

V usage is TRBV7-9 and J usage is TRBJ2-3, with unresolved D. The CDR3 contains 15 residues. From germline, CDR1 is SEHNR and CDR2 FQNEAQ (reference sequence). The ends were cut back, 5 bases at V and 1 base at J, with 13 bases in the middle. CDR3 protein: CASSPSRVGTDTQYF. As DNA, the CDR3 is TGTGCCAGCAGCCCTTCCCGGGTTGGCACAGATACGCAGTATTTT.

This clone has a single count. The chain carries TRBV7-2 and TRBJ1-2; no definite D call. V was trimmed by 2 bases and J by 5 bases, leaving 9 bases between them. The CDR3 totals 13 residues. The germline gives CDR1 SGHTA, CDR2 FQGNSA. DNA of the CDR3: TGTGCCAGCAGCTTACCCTTGTTATATGGCTACACCTTC. Translating it yields CASSLPLLYGYTF.

The CDR3 region is CASITRRERNIEAFF. The CDR3 DNA reads as TGTGCCAGCATAACCCGCCGGGAGAGGAATATTGAAGCTTTCTTT. This chain joins TRBV6-1 and TRBJ1-1; D call uncertain. The CDR3 sequence is 15 residues long. CDR1 is MNHNS, CDR2 SASEGT, per germline. V shed 7 bases and J shed 7 bases, with 22 bases lying between them.

V gene TRBV28 combines with J gene TRBJ2-7; D perhaps matches TRBD2 (5 bases). The CDR3 is made up of 14 amino acids. Per the germline V gene, CDR1 is MDHEN and CDR2 is SYDVKM. Between the trimmed V and J ends, which lost 6 bases and 2 bases, there was a span of 14 bases. Here the CDR3 DNA reads TGTGCCAGCAGCGCCCGACGGGATGCCTACGAGCAGTACTTC. As protein: CASSARRDAYEQYF.

The count of this clone is one. The chain couples TRBV5-6 to TRBJ2-1; D unclear. V gave up 2 bases and J gave up 6 bases, with 3 bases separating them. The CDR3 sequence is 11 residues long. Germline CDR1 SGHDT, CDR2 YYEEEE. This chain's CDR3 is CASSFSNEQFF. CDR3 nucleotides: TGTGCCAGCAGCTTTAGCAATGAGCAGTTCTTC.

This chain links TRBV25-1 with TRBJ2-1; 13 bases align to TRBD2. J gave up 2 bases and V 4 bases, and 2 bases lay outside the gene matches. The CDR3 sequence is 16 residues long. CDR1 and CDR2 (germline): MGHDK, SYGVNS. The CDR3 is CASSATSGRPYNEQFF. In nucleotides, the CDR3 is TGTGCCAGCAGTGCGACTAGCGGGAGGCCCTACAATGAGCAGTTCTTC.

The chain recombines TRBV4-1 with TRBJ2-5; 7 nucleotides agree with TRBD2. This CDR3 region has 15 residues. J lost 5 bases, V lost 4 bases, and 10 bases had no gene match. From germline, CDR1 is MGHRA and CDR2 YSYEKL. This chain's CDR3 is CASSREGLPGETQYF. DNA of the CDR3: TGCGCCAGCAGCCGGGAGGGGCTCCCTGGGGAGACCCAGTACTTC.

The rearrangement uses TRBV9 and TRBJ2-2, with 7 nucleotides matching TRBD2. J gave up 5 bases and V 3 bases, and 7 bases lay outside the gene matches. CDR3 length: 15 residues. Germline CDR1 reads SGDLS; CDR2 reads YYNGEE. The CDR3 loop reads CASSGPGLNTGELFF. CDR3 bases: TGTGCCAGCAGCGGCCCGGGACTAAATACCGGGGAGCTGTTTTTT.

The chain links TRBV21-1 to TRBJ2-1; the table assigns TRBD1, which was not confirmed against the DNA. TRBV21-1 is a pseudogene segment. The CDR3 is made up of 15 amino acids. Here the CDR3 reads CASSKRTNKQGEQFF. CDR3 nucleotide sequence: TGTGCCAGCAGCAAAAGGACGAATAAACAGGGTGAGCAGTTCTTC.

The chain links TRBV7-9 to TRBJ2-1, with unresolved D. The ends were cut back, 5 bases at V and 5 bases at J, with 10 bases in the middle. Germline V gives CDR1 SEHNR, CDR2 FQNEAQ (reference sequence). The CDR3 covers 13 residues. The CDR3 loop reads CASSKSLHNEQFF. Written as DNA, the CDR3 is TGTGCCAGCAGCAAGAGTCTCCACAATGAGCAGTTCTTC.

The sample holds a few counts of this clone. The rearrangement uses TRBV2 and TRBJ1-4; D remains ambiguous. The CDR3 runs to 14 residues. Trimming pared 7 bases from V and 4 bases from J, leaving 13 bases between. Germline CDR1 is SNHLY and CDR2 is FYNNEI. The DNA for the CDR3 is TGTGCCAGCATGAAGAGGGCTAGTAATGAAAAACTGTTTTTT. It specifies CASMKRASNEKLFF.

The V and J genes are TRBV5-4 and TRBJ2-1; tentatively, D is TRBD2 (5 bases). This CDR3 has 13 amino acids. Per the germline V gene, CDR1 is SGHNT and CDR2 is YYREEE (reference sequence). V was pared by 5 bases and J by 7 bases, with 13 bases between. This CDR3 reads CASSPTLVNEQFF. The DNA of the CDR3 is TGTGCCAGCAGTCCTACACTAGTTAATGAGCAGTTCTTC. Looking up the rest from reference TRBV5-4 and TRBJ2-1 gives the full variable domain: ETGVTQSPTHLIKTRGQQVTLRCSSQSGHNTVSWYQQALGQGPQFIFQYYREEENGRGNFPPRFSGLQFPNYSSELNVNALELDDSALYLCASSPTLVNEQFFGPGTRLTVL.

V usage is TRBV6-5 and J usage is TRBJ1-6; 10 nucleotides align to TRBD1. Germline V gene data show CDR1 as MNHEY and CDR2 as SVGAGI. The J segment lost 10 bases and the V segment lost 0 bases, leaving 3 bases of the junction unmatched. CDR3 length equals 15 residues. CDR3 bases: TGTGCCAGCAGTTACTCGACAGGGGGCGGCTCACCCCTCCACTTT. This codes for CASSYSTGGGSPLHF.

The chain employs TRBV11-2 and TRBJ1-2; D is unclear. Deletions cut 5 bases from V and 3 bases from J, with 13 bases between. The germline gives CDR1 SGHAT, CDR2 FQNNGV. The CDR3 spans 14 residues. The CDR3 nucleotides are TGTGCCAGCAGCCGCGGGAGGTATGACTATGGCTACACCTTC. Encoded protein: CASSRGRYDYGYTF.

This rearrangement joins TRBV19 to TRBJ2-3; 7 nucleotides match TRBD2. V lost 9 bases, J lost 1 base, and 7 bases stayed unmatched. The CDR3 consists of 14 residues. Per germline, CDR1 LNHDA and CDR2 SQIVND (reference sequence). The CDR3 reads CASAPLAGTDTQYF. The CDR3 DNA sequence: TGTGCCAGCGCCCCCCTAGCGGGCACAGATACGCAGTATTTT.

V and J are TRBV6-4 and TRBJ2-1; 8 bases line up with TRBD2. Per the germline V gene, CDR1 is MRHNA and CDR2 is SNTAGT. V lost 3 bases, J lost 0 bases, and 4 bases stayed unmatched. This CDR3 is built from 16 residues. CDR3 sequence: CASSESTSGSYNEQFF. Written as DNA, the CDR3 is TGTGCCAGCAGTGAATCTACTAGCGGCTCCTACAATGAGCAGTTCTTC.

The chain uses TRBV7-6 and TRBJ2-7; D may be TRBD1 (5 bases). Germline CDR1 SGHVS, CDR2 FNYEAQ. V shed 0 bases and J shed 4 bases, with 22 bases lying between them. This CDR3 has 18 amino acids. The CDR3 bases are TGTGCCAGCAGCTTAGCCCGCCGGACAAATTTAGCTGGTTACGAGCAGTACGTC. This encodes CASSLARRTNLAGYEQYV.

The V and J genes are TRBV6-1 and TRBJ2-7, with D possibly matching TRBD1 (6 bases). The germline V and J ends were trimmed by 5 bases and 3 bases, with 14 bases remaining between them. There are 14 residues in the CDR3. Germline CDR1 is MNHNS and CDR2 is SASEGT. This CDR3 reads CASSHGQTYYEQYV. DNA for the CDR3: TGTGCCAGCAGTCATGGACAGACTTACTACGAGCAGTACGTC.

V usage is TRBV14 and J usage is TRBJ2-5; D unresolved. The CDR3 is 13 amino acids. The V gene's germline CDR1 is SGHDN and CDR2 FVKESK. The V end was cut by 9 bases, the J end by 2 bases, with 13 bases between. Here the CDR3 reads CASKSHSQETQYF. CDR3 nucleotides: TGTGCCAGTAAGTCCCACTCTCAAGAGACCCAGTACTTC.

J is TRBJ2-3 and V is TRBV4-3, with a possible D match to TRBD1 (5 bases). Trimming pared 4 bases from V and 0 bases from J, leaving 23 bases between. This CDR3 contains 19 residues. Germline V gene data show CDR1 as LGHNA and CDR2 as YSLEER. The CDR3 is CASSPFWGPESYSTDTQYF. The CDR3 DNA reads TGCGCCAGCAGCCCTTTCTGGGGCCCAGAGTCCTATAGCACAGATACGCAGTATTTT.

The rearrangement joins TRBV10-3 to TRBJ1-5; no firm D call. Germline V gives CDR1 ENHRY, CDR2 SYGVKD. V lost 5 bases to trimming and J lost 0 bases, with 17 bases between them. This CDR3 region has 17 residues. DNA for the CDR3: TGTGCCATCAGTCCCAGTCATGGAGGTTATAGCAATCAGCCCCAGCATTTT. This codes for CAISPSHGGYSNQPQHF.

The V call is TRBV11-2, the J call TRBJ2-1; TRBD2 might be the D (5 bases). The V gene's germline CDR1 is SGHAT and CDR2 FQNNGV. The CDR3 runs 15 residues. The V gene lost 1 base and the J gene lost 0 bases, with 7 bases spanning the gap. CDR3 residues: CASSLGESSYNEQFF. The CDR3 coding sequence is TGTGCCAGCAGCTTAGGGGAGAGCTCCTACAATGAGCAGTTCTTC.

This chain joins TRBV27 and TRBJ2-3, with 7 bases matching TRBD2. Germline V CDR1 and CDR2: MNHEY, SMNVEV (reference sequence). The CDR3 extends over 16 amino acids. V shed 5 bases and J 0 bases; nucleotides not matched to a gene: 8. CDR3 sequence reads: CASSPVAGTSTDTQYF. Here the CDR3 DNA reads TGTGCCAGCAGTCCCGTAGCGGGTACTAGCACAGATACGCAGTATTTT.

V and J are TRBV7-8 and TRBJ2-5, with 7 bases lining up with TRBD1. Germline CDR1 is SGHVS and CDR2 is FQNEAQ. Losses at the gene ends were 1 base for V and 6 bases for J; bases not matched to a gene: 2. The CDR3 covers 13 residues. CDR3 bases: TGTGCCAGCAGCTTAGAGAGGGGGCAGACCCAGTACTTC. Its protein product is CASSLERGQTQYF.